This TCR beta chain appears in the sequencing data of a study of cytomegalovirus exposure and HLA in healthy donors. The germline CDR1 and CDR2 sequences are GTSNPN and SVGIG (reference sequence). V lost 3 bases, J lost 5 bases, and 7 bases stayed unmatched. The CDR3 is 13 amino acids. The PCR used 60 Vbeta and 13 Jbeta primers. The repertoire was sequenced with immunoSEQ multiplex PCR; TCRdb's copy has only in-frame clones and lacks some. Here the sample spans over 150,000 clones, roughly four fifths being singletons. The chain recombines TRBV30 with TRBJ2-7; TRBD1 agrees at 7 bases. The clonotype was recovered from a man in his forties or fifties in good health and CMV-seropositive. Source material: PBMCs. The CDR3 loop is CAWSLTGYDEQYF. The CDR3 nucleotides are TGTGCCTGGAGCTTGACAGGGTATGACGAGCAGTACTTC.